These 31 T cell receptor beta chains came from one sample sequenced in a study of blood T cell repertoires in COVID-19. Generated by immunoSEQ multiplex PCR, the TCRdb table keeps only in-frame clones and is missing some. The sample holds about 78,000 clones; 65% to 85% are singletons and the top ten take roughly 3.5%. The sample comprised peripheral blood. These receptors came from a man over 45 with acute or convalescent COVID-19.

The chain joins TRBV19 to TRBJ2-7; unclear D gene. Trimming removed 4 bases from V and 2 bases from J, with 6 bases in between. Germline V gene sequence: CDR1 LNHDA, CDR2 SQIVND (reference sequence). The CDR3 covers 12 residues. In DNA, the CDR3 is TGTGCCAGTAGTACCAGGCCCTACGAGCAGTACTTC. Protein product: CASSTRPYEQYF. Looking up the rest from reference TRBV19 and TRBJ2-7 gives the full variable domain: DGGITQSPKYLFRKEGQNVTLSCEQNLNHDAMYWYRQDPGQGLRLIYYSQIVNDFQKGDIAEGYSVSREKKESFPLTVTSAQKNPTAFYLCASSTRPYEQYFGPGTRLTVT.

The gene calls are TRBV4-3 and TRBJ2-1; TRBD2 is a possible D gene (6 bases). V was shortened by 2 bases and J by 4 bases, with 18 bases between the two germline ends. Germline V gene sequence: CDR1 LGHNA, CDR2 YSLEER. This CDR3 is built from 17 residues. The CDR3 reads CASSQHSSGRFYNEQFF. The DNA of the CDR3 is TGCGCCAGCAGCCAACACTCGTCCGGGAGATTTTACAATGAGCAGTTCTTC.

V usage is TRBV7-9 and J usage is TRBJ2-7; a weak D match, TRBD1 (5 bases). The germline gives CDR1 SEHNR, CDR2 FQNEAQ (reference sequence). The CDR3 has 14 amino acids. The V end lost 4 bases, the J end lost 3 bases, and 13 bases lay between the germline ends. In DNA, the CDR3 is TGTGCCAGCAGCTACGAGACAGATTTCTACGAGCAGTACTTC. Translation: CASSYETDFYEQYF.

V and J are TRBV9 and TRBJ1-4; a possible D gene is TRBD1 (5 bases). Germline lookup yields CDR1 SGDLS and CDR2 YYNGEE. Trimming pared 0 bases from V and 5 bases from J, leaving 11 bases between. The length of the CDR3 is 15 residues. The CDR3 DNA is TGTGCCAGCAGCGTAGGGACAAGGGCGAATGAAAAACTGTTTTTT. Residues: CASSVGTRANEKLFF.

This chain connects TRBV3-1 (or the pseudogene TRBV3-2) to TRBJ2-2; 8 bases agree with TRBD1. V lost 1 base and J lost 2; bases outside the gene matches: 9. The CDR3 is made up of 18 amino acids. Germline loops: CDR1 LGHDT, CDR2 YNNKEL (reference sequence). The chain's CDR3 is CASSQAGTGNYNTGELFF. CDR3 nucleotides: TGTGCCAGCAGCCAAGCCGGGACAGGCAATTATAACACCGGGGAGCTGTTTTTT.

V is TRBV15 and J is TRBJ1-1; D gene ambiguous. The V end was cut by 0 bases, the J end by 8 bases, with 10 bases between. The CDR3 is 13 amino acids. The V gene's germline CDR1 is LNHNV and CDR2 YYDKDF (reference sequence). The CDR3 spells CATSRDGLAEAFF. The CDR3 DNA sequence: TGTGCCACCAGCAGAGATGGACTCGCCGAAGCTTTCTTT.

The rearrangement links TRBV11-2 to TRBJ1-1; D gene unclear. The CDR3 consists of 14 residues. Trimming left V 1 base short and J 1 base short, with 7 bases between. The V gene's germline CDR1 is SGHAT and CDR2 FQNNGV. The CDR3 bases are TGTGCCAGCAGCTTAGGGGCAGGGAACACTGAAGCTTTCTTT. Protein: CASSLGAGNTEAFF. Full variable domain (rest looked up from reference TRBV11-2 and TRBJ1-1): EAGVAQSPRYKIIEKRQSVAFWCNPISGHATLYWYQQILGQGPKLLIQFQNNGVVDDSQLPKDRFSAERLKGVDSTLKIQPAKLEDSAVYLCASSLGAGNTEAFFGQGTRLTVV.

The V call is TRBV7-2, the J call TRBJ2-2, with no clear D. The germline V and J ends were trimmed by 5 bases and 3 bases, with 19 bases remaining between them. Germline CDR1 SGHTA, CDR2 FQGNSA. This CDR3 region has 17 residues. As DNA, the CDR3 is TGTGCCAGCAGCCCACCTCTGACGGTCGCGGACACCGGGGAGCTGTTTTTT. This codes for CASSPPLTVADTGELFF.

V usage is TRBV11-2 and J usage is TRBJ2-7; TRBD2 matches 11 bases. J lost 10 bases, V lost 2 bases, and 7 bases had no gene match. Per the germline V gene, CDR1 is SGHAT and CDR2 is FQNNGV. This CDR3 spans 14 amino acids. CDR3 DNA: TGTGCCAGCAGCTTACATGGGACTAGCGGCAGTCAGTACTTC. Translation: CASSLHGTSGSQYF.

The rearrangement links TRBV27 to TRBJ2-7, with D maybe TRBD1 (5 bases). The CDR3 has 12 residues. CDR1 and CDR2 (germline): MNHEY, SMNVEV (reference sequence). Trimming took 10 bases from V and 0 from J, leaving 10 bases between them. CDR3 coding DNA: TGTGCCACCGCAGGGAACTCCTACGAGCAGTACTTC. This translates into CATAGNSYEQYF.

This sequence joins TRBV7-9 and TRBJ2-2; D is possibly TRBD1 (7 bases). V lost 5 bases and J lost 7, with 20 bases in between. Germline assignment: CDR1 SEHNR and CDR2 FQNEAQ (reference sequence). This CDR3 comprises 16 residues. CDR3 protein: CASSPRGQGGGGELFF. The DNA of the CDR3 is TGTGCCAGCAGCCCCCGAGGCCAGGGGGGCGGCGGGGAGCTGTTTTTT.

The genes are TRBV4-3 and TRBJ2-1, with D perhaps matching TRBD2 (5 bases). This CDR3 region has 16 residues. The germline V gene encodes CDR1 LGHNA and CDR2 YSLEER. V dropped 0 bases and J dropped 4 bases, with 13 bases sitting between them. CDR3 nucleotide sequence: TGCGCCAGCAGCCAAGATGGCTTAGCGAGGTACAATGAGCAGTTCTTC. Its translation: CASSQDGLARYNEQFF.

This chain connects TRBV5-1 to TRBJ2-5, with 8 bases fitting TRBD1. From germline, CDR1 is SGHRS and CDR2 YFSETQ. CDR3 length equals 14 residues. The V gene end was trimmed by 3 bases and the J gene end by 4 bases; junction bases not matched to a gene: 5. CDR3 in DNA: TGCGCCAGCAGCTGGGCAGGGGGCCGAGAGACCCAGTACTTC. Translation gives CASSWAGGRETQYF.

The chain has TRBV19 and TRBJ2-1; the match to TRBD1 covers 9 bases. The CDR3 spans 17 residues. J was trimmed by 7 bases and V by 5 bases; bases with no gene match: 15. From germline, CDR1 is LNHDA and CDR2 SQIVND (reference sequence). CDR3 region: CASSGGGYRGLRNEQFF. CDR3 DNA sequence: TGTGCCAGTAGTGGGGGTGGGTACAGGGGGCTTAGGAATGAGCAGTTCTTC.

The chain carries TRBV5-1 and TRBJ2-7, with TRBD2 matching over 10 bases. V shed 6 bases, J shed 0 bases, and the junction held 3 bases outside the gene matches. In germline, CDR1 is SGHRS, CDR2 YFSETQ. The CDR3 has 14 residues. The CDR3, as DNA: TGCGCCAGCAATAGCGGGGGGAGCTCCTACGAGCAGTACTTC. Translating gives CASNSGGSSYEQYF.

This chain connects TRBV6-5 to TRBJ2-2; possibly TRBD2 for D (6 bases). Per the germline V gene, CDR1 is MNHEY and CDR2 is SVGAGI. Trimming took 10 bases from V and 0 from J, leaving 12 bases between them. The CDR3 has 14 residues. CDR3 protein: CATGGLSNTGELFF. The CDR3, as DNA: TGTGCCACCGGAGGACTATCGAACACCGGGGAGCTGTTTTTT.

The chain has TRBV7-7 and TRBJ1-1; TRBD1 matches 8 bases. The CDR3 has 13 amino acids. With V trimmed by 5 bases and J by 3 bases, 2 bases remained unmatched. Per germline, CDR1 SSHAT and CDR2 FNYEAQ (reference sequence). The chain's CDR3 is CASSKQGDTEAFF. As DNA, the CDR3 is TGTGCCAGCAGCAAACAGGGGGACACTGAAGCTTTCTTT.

This clone appeared a single time. This chain joins TRBV28 and TRBJ2-2; 9 nucleotides line up with TRBD1. The CDR3 covers 15 residues. Germline CDR1 and CDR2: MDHEN and SYDVKM. Trimming at V came to 3 bases and at J to 9 bases, leaving 8 bases not matched to a gene. The CDR3 bases are TGTGCCAGCAGTTTCTCCGGGACAGGGTCCCGGGAGCTGTTTTTT. This codes for CASSFSGTGSRELFF.

The chain has TRBV6-5 and TRBJ1-1; 7 nucleotides line up with TRBD1. With V trimmed by 2 bases and J by 3 bases, 6 bases remained unmatched. The germline CDR1 and CDR2 sequences are MNHEY and SVGAGI. There are 15 residues in the CDR3. CDR3 nucleotides: TGTGCCAGCAGTTACGGTGACAGGGCGGACACTGAAGCTTTCTTT. Translation: CASSYGDRADTEAFF.

This chain connects TRBV24-1 to TRBJ2-7, with a tentative D call TRBD2 (5 bases). This CDR3 is built from 14 residues. Between the trimmed V and J ends, which lost 4 bases and 2 bases, there was a span of 11 bases. CDR1 is KGHDR and CDR2 is SFDVKD in the germline V gene. The CDR3 here is CATSEASGPYEQYF. The DNA of the CDR3 is TGTGCCACCAGTGAAGCCAGCGGACCCTACGAGCAGTACTTC.

The chain links TRBV7-2 to TRBJ2-7, with TRBD1 matching 7 bases. Germline-derived CDR1 and CDR2 are SGHTA and FQGNSA. The V and J ends lost 5 bases and 6 bases, in that order; junction bases with no gene match: 10. The CDR3 is made up of 14 amino acids. The CDR3 DNA follows: TGTGCCAGCAGCCTCAGGGGGAACTATCGCGAGCAGTACTTC. Translated: CASSLRGNYREQYF.

J is TRBJ2-4 and V is TRBV12-3 or TRBV12-4; no clear D gene. The ends were cut back, 2 bases at V and 3 bases at J, with 5 bases in the middle. The CDR3 has 13 residues. CDR3 nucleotide sequence: TGTGCCAGCAGTTTAACAGTCAAAAACATTCAGTACTTC. It is translated as CASSLTVKNIQYF.

CDR3 sequence (DNA): TGTGCCAGCTCACCCTCCTATACAGACAATGAGCAGTTCTTC. It translates to CASSPSYTDNEQFF. The chain recombines TRBV18 with TRBJ2-1; no clear D. The CDR3 totals 14 residues. Trimming removed 3 bases from V and 5 bases from J, with 11 bases in between. Germline CDR1 reads KGHSH; CDR2 reads LQKENI.

This chain connects TRBV19 to TRBJ2-5, with 8 nucleotides matching TRBD2. Germline CDR1 and CDR2: LNHDA and SQIVND (reference sequence). The V gene end was trimmed by 7 bases and the J gene end by 5 bases; junction bases not matched to a gene: 6. The CDR3 consists of 13 residues. The CDR3 coding sequence is TGTGCCAGTACAAGCGGGAGTTGGGAGACCCAGTACTTC. Translating it yields CASTSGSWETQYF.

The V and J genes are TRBV30 and TRBJ1-6; D gene uncertain. This CDR3 spans 13 amino acids. V lost 3 bases and J 9 bases, leaving 12 bases between the germline ends. Germline V gene sequence: CDR1 GTSNPN, CDR2 SVGIG (reference sequence). The CDR3 sequence is CAWRASGSSPLHF. The CDR3 DNA is TGTGCCTGGAGGGCCAGCGGAAGTTCACCCCTCCACTTT.

The CDR3 DNA sequence: TGTGCCACCAGAGGGACTAGCGGGGGCAATGAGCAGTTCTTC. Its translation: CATRGTSGGNEQFF. The J gene is TRBJ2-1, the V gene TRBV24-1, with 14 nucleotides matching TRBD2. Germline values: CDR1 KGHDR, CDR2 SFDVKD. V was pared by 7 bases and J by 6 bases, with 1 base of the junction left unmatched. There are 14 residues in the CDR3.

J is TRBJ1-5 and V is TRBV4-1; D uncertain. Trimming took off 0 bases at V and 7 bases at J, with 13 bases between the two ends. The CDR3 sequence is 15 residues long. Germline values: CDR1 MGHRA, CDR2 YSYEKL. The DNA of the CDR3 is TGCGCCAGCAGCCAAGATCTTGGGAGGGTCCAGCCCCAGCATTTT. As protein: CASSQDLGRVQPQHF.

The genes are TRBV11-2 and TRBJ2-7; 9 bases are a match to TRBD1. This CDR3 spans 13 amino acids. With V trimmed by 5 bases and J by 9 bases, 8 bases remained unmatched. Germline CDR1 is SGHAT and CDR2 is FQNNGV. The CDR3 DNA reads TGTGCCAGCAGCGACCGGGACAGGGTACGGCAGTACTTC. It translates to CASSDRDRVRQYF.

The chain combines TRBV7-9 with TRBJ2-2, with a weak D call TRBD2 (6 bases). V lost 0 bases and J lost 4, with 9 bases in between. Germline CDR1 and CDR2: SEHNR and FQNEAQ (reference sequence). The CDR3 is 15 amino acids. CDR3 nucleotides: TGTGCCAGCAGCTTAGCGACGGGAGCCACCGGGGAGCTGTTTTTT. It translates to CASSLATGATGELFF.

Written as DNA, the CDR3 is TGTGCCAGCAGTTTCGGACACACTCCCTCCTATAATTCACCCCTCCACTTT. Translation gives CASSFGHTPSYNSPLHF. The chain uses TRBV28 and TRBJ1-6; D might be TRBD1 (5 bases). V lost 3 bases and J 0 bases, leaving 12 bases between the germline ends. The germline CDR1 and CDR2 sequences are MDHEN and SYDVKM. The CDR3 is 17 amino acids. Variable domain in full (rest from reference TRBV28 and TRBJ1-6): DVKVTQSSRYLVKRTGEKVFLECVQDMDHENMFWYRQDPGLGLRLIYFSYDVKMKEKGDIPEGYSVSREKKERFSLILESASTNQTSMYLCASSFGHTPSYNSPLHFGNGTRLTVT.

The chain recombines TRBV18 with TRBJ2-7, with TRBD2 matching 9 bases. Trimming removed 1 base from V and 2 bases from J; junction bases left unmatched: 6. This CDR3 spans 16 amino acids. From germline, CDR1 is KGHSH and CDR2 LQKENI. For the CDR3, the DNA is TGTGCCAGCTCACCACAAAGGCTAGCGGGGCCCTACGAGCAGTACTTC. This translates into CASSPQRLAGPYEQYF.